This T cell receptor beta chain was found in a study of OX40 agonist ivuxolimab in advanced cancers. The CDR3 has 12 residues. V gave up 2 bases and J gave up 7 bases, with 12 bases separating them. Germline lookup yields CDR1 GTSNPN and CDR2 SVGIG (reference sequence). On this clone: Its antigen is undetermined.

Patients who had autoimmune disease history or got systemic immunosuppression were left out. Findings of the study overall: Doses of 0.1 to 3.0 mg/kg were accompanied by clonal expansion of CD4+ and CD8+ blood T cells by week 6.

This table comes from immunoSEQ multiplex PCR, and its TCRdb copy is limited to in-frame clones, with some not included. Here the sample spans around 84,000 clones, 94% being singletons. V gene TRBV30 combines with J gene TRBJ2-7; tentative D call: TRBD2 (6 bases). Specimen: CD4+ or CD8+ T cells sorted from blood, collected in a trial of the OX40 agonist ivuxolimab. This clonotype was sampled from an adult with an advanced solid tumor such as melanoma, head and neck, liver or kidney cancer. The CDR3 DNA sequence: TGTGCCTGGAGTTCCCTTAGCGGAGAGCAGTACTTC. Translating gives CAWSSLSGEQYF.